These 15 T cell receptor beta chains originate from one sample sequenced in a study of control samples from healthy donors and cancer patients. The assay was immunoSEQ multiplex PCR, and TCRdb's table has in-frame clones only and misses some. The repertoire includes roughly 100,000 clones, 83% of them detected once, and less than 15% sits in the top ten. The specimen was blood. The receptors derive from a woman between 45 and 60 years old in good health.

The rearrangement joins TRBV9 to TRBJ1-3; D may be TRBD1 (5 bases). Germline CDR1 reads SGDLS; CDR2 reads YYNGEE. The CDR3 is made up of 15 amino acids. V was shortened by 2 bases and J by 1 base, with 10 bases between the two germline ends. Here the CDR3 reads CASSVGGGSGNTIYF. As DNA, the CDR3 is TGTGCCAGCAGCGTCGGTGGGGGGTCTGGAAACACCATATATTTT.

The chain carries TRBV15 and TRBJ1-1, with 9 bases identical to TRBD1. This CDR3 contains 15 residues. CDR1 LNHNV and CDR2 YYDKDF come from the germline V gene (reference sequence). With 5 bases clipped from V and 1 base from J, the junction kept 5 bases outside the gene matches. For the CDR3, the DNA is TGTGCCACCAGCTTCCGGACAGGGGCGAACACTGAAGCTTTCTTT. The encoded protein is CATSFRTGANTEAFF.

The gene calls are TRBV7-2 and TRBJ1-5, with a possible D match to TRBD1 (5 bases). V lost 1 base and J 11 bases, leaving 12 bases between the germline ends. CDR3 length: 13 amino acids. The germline CDR1 and CDR2 sequences are SGHTA and FQGNSA. CDR3 nucleotide sequence: TGTGCCAGCAGCTTAGAGGTCCGAGGGGCCCAGCATTTT. This encodes CASSLEVRGAQHF.

The chain joins TRBV2 to TRBJ1-4; no definite D call. CDR1 SNHLY and CDR2 FYNNEI come from the germline V gene. There are 15 residues in the CDR3. The V end lost 6 bases, the J end lost 10 bases, and 21 bases lay between the germline ends. CDR3 in amino acids: CASRVRGSKAGKLFF. The CDR3 region has the DNA TGTGCCAGCAGAGTCCGCGGGAGCAAAGCTGGAAAACTGTTTTTT.

The CDR3 sequence is CASSYSVPYSYNEQFF. The CDR3 DNA sequence: TGTGCCAGCAGTTACTCAGTACCTTACTCCTACAATGAGCAGTTCTTC. V is TRBV6-5 and J is TRBJ2-1; D gene uncertain. Germline V lookup: CDR1 MNHEY, CDR2 SVGAGI. V lost 0 bases and J 0 bases, leaving 9 bases between the germline ends. The CDR3 is 16 residues long.

This rearrangement joins TRBV19 to TRBJ1-2, with TRBD1 matching 7 bases. The CDR3 is 15 residues long. Trimming removed 10 bases from V and 2 bases from J; junction bases left unmatched: 13. Germline-derived CDR1 and CDR2 are LNHDA and SQIVND (reference sequence). The CDR3 DNA reads as TGTGCCACTAAGGTCCGACAGGGTATAAACTATGGCTACACCTTC. As protein: CATKVRQGINYGYTF.

This clone was counted a few times. The rearrangement links TRBV9 to TRBJ2-7, with TRBD2 matching 11 bases. Germline CDR1 reads SGDLS; CDR2 reads YYNGEE. With 0 bases clipped from V and 0 bases from J, the junction kept 5 bases outside the gene matches. The CDR3 length is 17 residues. The CDR3 loop reads CASSVGSGRAPSYEQYF. For the CDR3, the DNA is TGTGCCAGCAGCGTAGGTAGCGGGAGGGCCCCCTCCTACGAGCAGTACTTC.

The chain uses TRBV7-2 and TRBJ2-3, with 11 bases that match TRBD2. The J segment lost 3 bases and the V segment lost 4 bases, leaving 6 bases of the junction unmatched. The CDR3 has 16 residues. Germline CDR1 SGHTA, CDR2 FQGNSA. The CDR3 is CASSSGASGRTDTQYF. In nucleotides, the CDR3 is TGTGCCAGCAGCTCGGGCGCTAGCGGGAGGACAGATACGCAGTATTTT.

The chain uses TRBV18 and TRBJ1-1, with D possibly matching TRBD1 (6 bases). Deletions cut 8 bases from V and 4 bases from J, with 17 bases between. There are 14 residues in the CDR3. The germline V gene encodes CDR1 KGHSH and CDR2 LQKENI. The CDR3 bases are TGTGCCAGCCAACCGGAGGGGGTGAGCACTGAAGCTTTCTTT. Protein sequence: CASQPEGVSTEAFF.

This chain's CDR3 is CASSDGYYGYTF. The DNA for the CDR3 is TGTGCCAGTTCGGACGGGTACTATGGCTACACCTTC. The chain combines TRBV28 with TRBJ1-2; D is undetermined. V was trimmed by 9 bases and J by 3 bases, leaving 11 bases between them. CDR1 is MDHEN, CDR2 SYDVKM, per germline. This CDR3 has 12 residues.

V is TRBV12-3 or TRBV12-4 and J is TRBJ1-1; D is ambiguous. CDR3 size: 13 residues. V lost 5 bases, J lost 0 bases, and 7 bases lay in between. CDR3: CASSRTVNTEAFF. CDR3 nucleotide sequence: TGTGCCAGCAGTCGGACGGTGAACACTGAAGCTTTCTTT.

This clone was recorded once. The chain is built from TRBV11-1 and TRBJ1-1, with D uncertain. This CDR3 spans 14 amino acids. Germline lookup yields CDR1 SGHAT and CDR2 FQDESV (reference sequence). The V gene lost 2 bases and the J gene lost 8 bases, with 15 bases spanning the gap. Here the CDR3 DNA reads TGTGCCAGCAGCTTATACAGCCCTCCGAAGGAAGCTTTCTTT. Protein product: CASSLYSPPKEAFF.

J is TRBJ2-1 and V is TRBV7-6, with 7 nucleotides matching TRBD2. Germline CDR1 SGHVS, CDR2 FNYEAQ. Losses at the gene ends were 5 bases for V and 1 base for J; bases not matched to a gene: 5. There are 15 residues in the CDR3. Written as DNA, the CDR3 is TGTGCCAGCAGCCATAAGCGGGAATCCTACAATGAGCAGTTCTTC. This translates into CASSHKRESYNEQFF.

The V gene is TRBV27, the J gene TRBJ2-2; 11 bases are a match to TRBD1. The germline CDR1 and CDR2 sequences are MNHEY and SMNVEV (reference sequence). The CDR3 is made up of 16 amino acids. The V segment lost 2 bases and the J segment 4 bases; nucleotides outside the gene matches: 3. CDR3 region: CASSLRTGGRTGELFF. CDR3 nucleotide sequence: TGTGCCAGCAGTTTAAGGACAGGGGGCCGCACCGGGGAGCTGTTTTTT.

J is TRBJ2-1 and V is TRBV11-3; unclear D gene. Germline lookup yields CDR1 SGHNT and CDR2 YENEEA. The CDR3 consists of 13 residues. V was pared by 0 bases and J by 9 bases, with 9 bases between. The CDR3 reads CASSLDYRIEQFF. The CDR3 DNA sequence: TGTGCCAGCAGCTTAGATTATAGGATTGAGCAGTTCTTC.